This T cell receptor (beta chain) stems from a study of T cells in Graves' hyperthyroidism and ophthalmopathy. Patients were excluded for uncontrolled infection, other autoimmune disease, pregnancy or lactation. The PBMCs were sourced from fresh peripheral blood (approximately 9 ml). The V and J ends lost 1 base and 7 bases respectively, with 10 bases between them. The length of the CDR3 is 12 residues. Germline CDR1 SQVTM, CDR2 ANQGSEA. TCR beta CDR3 regions were amplified from RNA transcripts. With the HTBI primer set, the TCR CDR3 went through a first round of RT-PCR. TCRdb used MiXCR to reprocess the multiplex PCR reads, holding one entry per CDR3 protein. This table holds under 700,000 distinct CDR3 sequences, roughly a sixth found once.

The sample taken for sequencing was blood. The receptor comes from a woman under 30 with Graves' hyperthyroidism. The chain links TRBV29-1 to TRBJ1-2, with D perhaps TRBD1 (6 bases). CDR3 amino acids: CSVEARGFGYTF. As DNA, the CDR3 is TGCAGCGTTGAAGCCAGGGGTTTTGGCTACACCTTC.